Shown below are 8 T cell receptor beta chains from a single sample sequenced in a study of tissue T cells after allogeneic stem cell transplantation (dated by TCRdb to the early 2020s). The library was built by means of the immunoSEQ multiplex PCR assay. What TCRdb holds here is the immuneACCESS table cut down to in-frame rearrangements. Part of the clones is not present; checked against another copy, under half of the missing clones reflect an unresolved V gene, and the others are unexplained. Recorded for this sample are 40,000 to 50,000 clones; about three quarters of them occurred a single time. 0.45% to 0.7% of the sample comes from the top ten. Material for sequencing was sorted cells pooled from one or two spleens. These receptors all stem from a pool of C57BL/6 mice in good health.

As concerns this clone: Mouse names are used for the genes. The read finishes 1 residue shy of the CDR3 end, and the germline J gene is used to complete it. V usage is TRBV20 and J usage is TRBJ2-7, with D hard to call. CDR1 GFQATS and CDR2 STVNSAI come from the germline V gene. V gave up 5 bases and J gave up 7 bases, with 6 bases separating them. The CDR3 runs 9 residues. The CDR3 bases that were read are TGTGGTGCTCCCGGGGAACAGTAC. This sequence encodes CGAPGEQY. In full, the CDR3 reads CGAPGEQYF.

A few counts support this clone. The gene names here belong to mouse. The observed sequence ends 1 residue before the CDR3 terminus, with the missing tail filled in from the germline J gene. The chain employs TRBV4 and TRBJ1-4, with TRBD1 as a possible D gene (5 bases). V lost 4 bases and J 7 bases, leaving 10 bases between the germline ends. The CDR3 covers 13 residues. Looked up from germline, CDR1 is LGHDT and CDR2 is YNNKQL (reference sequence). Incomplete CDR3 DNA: TGTGCCAGCAGCTCTGGGACTGGCGAAAGATTATTT. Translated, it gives CASSSGTGERLF. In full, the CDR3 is CASSSGTGERLFF.

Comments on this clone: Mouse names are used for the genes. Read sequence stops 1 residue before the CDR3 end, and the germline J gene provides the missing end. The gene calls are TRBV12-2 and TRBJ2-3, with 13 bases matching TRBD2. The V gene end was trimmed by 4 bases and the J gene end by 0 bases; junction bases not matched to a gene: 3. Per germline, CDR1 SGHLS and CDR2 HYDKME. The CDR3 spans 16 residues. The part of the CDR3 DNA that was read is TGTGCCAGCTCGGACTGGGGGGGCCCTAGTGCAGAAACGCTGTAT. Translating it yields CASSDWGGPSAETLY. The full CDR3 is CASSDWGGPSAETLYF.

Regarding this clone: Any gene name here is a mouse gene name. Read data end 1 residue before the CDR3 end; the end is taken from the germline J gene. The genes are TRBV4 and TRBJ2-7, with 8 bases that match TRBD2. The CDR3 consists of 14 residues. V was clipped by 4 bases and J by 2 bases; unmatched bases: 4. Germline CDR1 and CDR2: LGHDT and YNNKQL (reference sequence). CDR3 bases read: TGTGCCAGCAGCTCGGGGGGGGGCGCCTATGAACAGTAC. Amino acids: CASSSGGGAYEQY. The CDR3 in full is CASSSGGGAYEQYF.

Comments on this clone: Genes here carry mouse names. The CDR3 is CASSLKGSGNTLYF. CDR3 bases read: TGTGCCAGCTCTCTCAAGGGTTCTGGAAATACGCTCTAT. J is TRBJ1-3 and V is TRBV12-1; D is uncertain. The CDR3 end is not reached by the read, which stops 1 residue before it; the germline J gene fills it in. V lost 0 bases to trimming and J lost 0 bases, with 5 bases between them. The CDR3 sequence is 14 residues long. In germline, CDR1 is SGHSN, CDR2 HYEKVE.

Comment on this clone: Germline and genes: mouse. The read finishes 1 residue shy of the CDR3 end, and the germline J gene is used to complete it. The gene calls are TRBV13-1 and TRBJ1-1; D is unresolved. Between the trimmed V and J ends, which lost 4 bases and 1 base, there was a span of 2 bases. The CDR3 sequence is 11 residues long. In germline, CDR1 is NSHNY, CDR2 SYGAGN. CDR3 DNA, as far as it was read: TGTGCCAGCAGTAAAAACACAGAAGTCTTC. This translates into CASSKNTEVF. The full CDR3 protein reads CASSKNTEVFF.

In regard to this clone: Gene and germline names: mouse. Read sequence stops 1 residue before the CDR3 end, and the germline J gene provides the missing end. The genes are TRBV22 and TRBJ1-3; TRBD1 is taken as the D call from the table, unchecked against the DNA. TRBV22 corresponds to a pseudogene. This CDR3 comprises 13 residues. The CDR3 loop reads CASSSRAGNTLYF. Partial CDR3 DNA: TGTGCCAGCAGTTCCAGGGCTGGAAATACGCTCTAT.

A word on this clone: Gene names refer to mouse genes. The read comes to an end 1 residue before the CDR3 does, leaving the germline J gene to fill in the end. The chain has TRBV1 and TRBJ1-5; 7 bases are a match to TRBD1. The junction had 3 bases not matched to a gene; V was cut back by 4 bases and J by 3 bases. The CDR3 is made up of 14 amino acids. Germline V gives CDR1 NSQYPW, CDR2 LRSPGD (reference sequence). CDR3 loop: CTCSGQGGNQAPLF. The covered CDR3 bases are TGCACCTGCAGTGGACAGGGAGGCAACCAGGCTCCGCTT.